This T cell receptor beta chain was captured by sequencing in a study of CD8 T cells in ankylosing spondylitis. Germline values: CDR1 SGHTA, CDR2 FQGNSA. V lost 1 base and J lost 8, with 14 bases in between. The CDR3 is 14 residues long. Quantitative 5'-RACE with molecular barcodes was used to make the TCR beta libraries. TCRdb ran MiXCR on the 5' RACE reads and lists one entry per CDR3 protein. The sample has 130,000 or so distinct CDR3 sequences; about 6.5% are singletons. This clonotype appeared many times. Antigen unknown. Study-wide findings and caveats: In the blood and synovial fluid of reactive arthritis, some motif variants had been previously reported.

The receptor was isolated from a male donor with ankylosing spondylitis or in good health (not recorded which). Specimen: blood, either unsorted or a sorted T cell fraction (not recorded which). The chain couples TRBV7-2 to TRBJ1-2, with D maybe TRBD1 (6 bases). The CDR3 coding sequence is TGTGCCAGCAGCTTAGAGAACAGGGCGGAAGGCTACACCTTC. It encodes CASSLENRAEGYTF.